These T cell receptor beta chains were read from a single sample in a study of blood T cells in healthy people across ages. TCRdb called the 5' RACE reads again in MiXCR, with one record for every CDR3 protein. The repertoire includes a few hundred thousand distinct CDR3 sequences, more than 45% of them detected once, and about 54% sits in the top ten. Sample: blood. The receptors shown here come from a man aged 60 to 75 in good health. Both conserved end residues are part of each CDR3. D genes are given only for firm matches. The size entry is marked missing in some rows and otherwise reads once, few, many or a size class.

>TRBV3-1|TRBJ2-1|TRBD1|once
CASSPSPRTGKNEQFF
TGTGCCAGCAGCCCCTCCCCGCGGACAGGGAAAAATGAGCAGTTCTTC
>TRBV5-5|TRBJ1-2|-|few
CASSLWGTGYGYTF
TGTGCCAGCAGCTTGTGGGGTACGGGGTATGGCTACACCTTC
>TRBV6-6|TRBJ1-1|-|few
CASSYILDTEAFF
TGTGCCAGCAGTTACATATTGGACACTGAAGCTTTCTTT
>TRBV7-9|TRBJ2-3|-|few
CASSSGTGTDTQYF
TGTGCCAGCAGTTCCGGAACGGGCACAGATACGCAGTATTTT
>TRBV29-1|TRBJ2-5|TRBD1|many
CSVIGGAGTQYF
TGCAGCGTCATAGGGGGCGCAGGGACCCAGTACTTC
>TRBV28|TRBJ1-1|-|-
CASSLLGWEAFF
TGTGCCAGCAGTTTATTGGGCTGGGAAGCTTTCTTT
>TRBV29-1|TRBJ2-7|-|-
CSGDDTYEQYF
TGCAGCGGGGACGACACCTACGAGCAGTACTTC
>TRBV6-1|TRBJ2-7|TRBD1|-
CASRLLLSRQGQLIEQYF
TGTGCCAGCAGACTACTACTTTCACGACAGGGCCAATTGATAGAGCAGTACTTC
>TRBV11-2|TRBJ1-6|-|-
CASSLVLFDSPLHF
TGTGCCAGCAGCTTAGTGCTCTTCGATTCACCCCTCCACTTT
>TRBV5-6|TRBJ1-2|-|-
CASSTWYGYTF
TGTGCCAGCAGCACCTGGTATGGCTACACCTTC
>TRBV20-1|TRBJ2-1|TRBD1|-
CSASLGQGPSYNEQFF
TGCAGTGCTAGTCTGGGACAGGGGCCTTCCTACAATGAGCAGTTCTTC
>TRBV7-9|TRBJ1-1|-|few
CASKPADTEAFF
TGTGCCAGCAAGCCCGCGGACACTGAAGCTTTCTTT
>TRBV20-1|TRBJ2-7|-|-
CSAWDRAYEQYF
TGCAGTGCTTGGGACCGTGCCTACGAGCAGTACTTC
>TRBV25-1|TRBJ1-6|-|-
CANSAPGSNSPLHF
TGTGCCAACAGTGCCCCAGGTTCCAATTCACCCCTCCACTTT
>TRBV29-1|TRBJ2-5|TRBD1|-
CSVDPTGSETQYF
TGCAGCGTTGACCCGACAGGGAGTGAGACCCAGTACTTC
>TRBV12-3/TRBV12-4|TRBJ2-7|TRBD1|-
CASSLESRGSYEQYF
TGTGCCAGCAGTTTGGAGTCCAGGGGGTCCTACGAGCAGTACTTC
>TRBV4-2|TRBJ2-3|-|-
CASSQDRTVDTQYF
TGTGCCAGCAGCCAAGACCGGACGGTTGATACGCAGTATTTT